This T cell receptor beta chain is drawn from a study of T cell repertoires in cytomegalovirus infection. This CDR3 is 15 amino acids long. Trimming removed 4 bases from V and 6 bases from J; junction bases left unmatched: 6. The germline V gene has CDR1 LGHNA and CDR2 YSLEER. A few counts support this clonotype. Its target is not known. Study-wide findings and caveats: Cumulative public TCR beta family frequency identified CMV carriers with the relevant HLA. HLA-C-restricted CMV-specific TCR beta clonotypes were dominant in the ex vivo response.

TCRdb reprocessed the reads via MiXCR and lists one record per CDR3 protein. The sample yields 450,000 to 650,000 distinct CDR3 sequences, just under 40% seen once. This sequence was found in a human donor in good health (CMV status not recorded). Some clones in this sample may be carry-over from other donors' samples. This specimen consisted of cultured PBMCs, obtained from culture after CMV antigen stimulation. The J gene is TRBJ2-1, the V gene TRBV4-3; 10 nucleotides line up with TRBD2. The CDR3 DNA is TGCGCCAGCAGCCCCAAAGCGGGAGGGGGCAATGAGCAGTTCTTC. Translating gives CASSPKAGGGNEQFF.